These 11 T cell receptor beta chains were all obtained from the same sample, sequenced in a study of blood T cell repertoires in COVID-19. Produced via immunoSEQ multiplex PCR; TCRdb's table is partial and in-frame only. This table holds under 55,000 clones, approximately 85% found once. The sample consisted of peripheral blood. The source of these receptors is a woman of 80 years or more with acute or convalescent COVID-19.

The CDR3 here is CASSQEGAGQTYQPQHF. The CDR3 bases are TGCGCCAGCAGCCAAGAGGGTGCAGGACAGACGTATCAGCCCCAGCATTTT. V and J are TRBV4-1 and TRBJ1-5; a weak D match, TRBD1 (6 bases). The germline V and J ends were trimmed by 0 bases and 5 bases, with 17 bases remaining between them. The germline CDR1 and CDR2 sequences are MGHRA and YSYEKL. The CDR3 contains 17 residues.

The chain couples TRBV4-2 to TRBJ2-2, with TRBD2 as a possible D gene (5 bases). The CDR3 is made up of 17 amino acids. CDR1 is LGHNA, CDR2 YNFKEQ, per germline. V gave up 0 bases and J gave up 1 base, with 12 bases separating them. The CDR3: CASSQEASGGNTGELFF. Here the CDR3 DNA reads TGTGCCAGCAGCCAAGAAGCAAGCGGAGGGAACACCGGGGAGCTGTTTTTT.

J is TRBJ2-1 and V is TRBV15; 9 bases agree with TRBD1. J lost 15 bases, V lost 0 bases, and 12 bases had no gene match. Germline V gene data show CDR1 as LNHNV and CDR2 as YYDKDF (reference sequence). CDR3 length: 15 residues. The CDR3 DNA is TGTGCCACCAGCAGAGAACCGGGACAGGGCGCTAATCCGTTCTTC. The encoded protein is CATSREPGQGANPFF.

The genes are TRBV14 and TRBJ1-6; 8 positions match TRBD1. CDR3 length equals 16 residues. In germline, CDR1 is SGHDN, CDR2 FVKESK. With 1 base clipped from V and 7 bases from J, the junction kept 6 bases outside the gene matches. The CDR3 region has the DNA TGTGCCAGCAGCCAAGCCGGGACAGGCCAAAATTCACCCCTCCACTTT. Translating gives CASSQAGTGQNSPLHF.

This chain joins TRBV10-1 and TRBJ2-1; D uncertain. From germline, CDR1 is WNHNN and CDR2 SYGVQD (reference sequence). CDR3 length: 12 amino acids. Deletions cut 8 bases from V and 2 bases from J, with 7 bases between. The CDR3 DNA reads TGCGCCAGCGGCCAAACCTACAATGAGCAGTTCTTC. This encodes CASGQTYNEQFF.

This clone was seen a few times. The CDR3 DNA follows: TGTGCCAGCAGTGAACCCACTAGGGCCCCAGATACGCAGTATTTT. Amino acid sequence: CASSEPTRAPDTQYF. This chain connects TRBV2 to TRBJ2-3, with D possibly being TRBD2 (5 bases). In germline, CDR1 is SNHLY, CDR2 FYNNEI. Trimming stripped 2 bases from V and 4 bases from J, with 13 bases between. The CDR3 has 15 amino acids.

This clone has just one count. V is TRBV5-4 and J is TRBJ2-3; D remains ambiguous. The length of the CDR3 is 15 residues. Trimming removed 4 bases at V and 2 bases at J, with 14 bases between. Germline-derived CDR1 and CDR2 are SGHNT and YYREEE (reference sequence). The CDR3 loop reads CASSKQAPYTDTQYF. CDR3 DNA: TGTGCCAGCAGCAAGCAGGCACCTTACACAGATACGCAGTATTTT.

The chain combines TRBV2 with TRBJ2-7; 11 bases fit TRBD2. V trimming: 3 bases; J trimming: 7 bases; junction bases outside the gene matches: 5. Germline V CDR1 and CDR2: SNHLY, FYNNEI. The CDR3 runs to 14 residues. CDR3 DNA: TGTGCCAGCAGTGATACTAGCGGGAGAGATGAGCAGTACTTC. Protein sequence: CASSDTSGRDEQYF.

This chain connects TRBV6-5 to TRBJ2-3, with TRBD1 matching 8 bases. Germline CDR1 is MNHEY and CDR2 is SVGAGI. The ends lost 6 bases at V and 8 bases at J; junction bases unmatched: 13. This CDR3 region has 15 residues. The chain's CDR3 is CASSPGHPQGATQYF. CDR3 nucleotides: TGTGCCAGCAGCCCGGGACACCCTCAGGGGGCTACGCAGTATTTT.

J is TRBJ1-5 and V is TRBV2; a weak D match, TRBD1 (5 bases). Trimming pared 4 bases from V and 4 bases from J, leaving 11 bases between. Germline lookup yields CDR1 SNHLY and CDR2 FYNNEI. The CDR3 sequence is 14 residues long. CDR3 region: CASSVQTENQPQHF. The CDR3 DNA follows: TGTGCCAGCAGTGTCCAGACAGAAAATCAGCCCCAGCATTTT.

The chain employs TRBV14 and TRBJ1-1; D may be TRBD1 (5 bases). This CDR3 has 12 residues. Germline values: CDR1 SGHDN, CDR2 FVKESK. Trimming left V 1 base short and J 6 bases short, with 6 bases between. In nucleotides, the CDR3 is TGTGCCAGCAGCCAAGGCAGGGCTGAAGCTTTCTTT. This sequence encodes CASSQGRAEAFF. The complete variable domain, with remaining parts taken from reference TRBV14 and TRBJ1-1, reads EAGVTQFPSHSVIEKGQTVTLRCDPISGHDNLYWYRRVMGKEIKFLLHFVKESKQDESGMPNNRFLAERTGGTYSTLKVQPAELEDSGVYFCASSQGRAEAFFGQGTRLTVV.